This T cell receptor (beta chain) was captured in a study of blood T cells in healthy people across ages. The germline CDR1 and CDR2 sequences are SEHNR and FQNEAQ (reference sequence). The length of the CDR3 is 17 residues. V was shortened by 0 bases and J by 8 bases, with 20 bases between the two germline ends. In its sample, this clonotype was seen a few times. Per-sample yields of isolated PBMCs were at least 6.5 million. Alongside a J-beta primer mix, a sample-barcoded 5' primer served in a second PCR lasting about 6 to 12 cycles. Per-sample output comprised a minimum of 2.5 million paired-end reads containing CDR3. Each CDR3 protein is one row after TCRdb ran MiXCR on the 5' RACE reads. The sample lists about 780,000 distinct CDR3 sequences; around 62% were seen once.

V gene TRBV7-9 combines with J gene TRBJ2-1; a weak D match, TRBD2 (7 bases). Material: blood. The sequence was collected from a man between 25 and 39 years old in good health. The CDR3 DNA follows: TGTGCCAGCAGCTTAGCGTGGCGGGGGCGCATATACTATGAGCAGTTCTTC. Translation: CASSLAWRGRIYYEQFF. Full variable domain (remainder filled in from reference TRBV7-9 and TRBJ2-1): DTGVSQNPRHKITKRGQNVTFRCDPISEHNRLYWYRQTLGQGPEFLTYFQNEAQLEKSRLLSDRFSAERPKGSFSTLEIQRTEQGDSAMYLCASSLAWRGRIYYEQFFGPGTRLTVL.